Listed below are T cell receptor beta chains from one sample, sequenced in a study of human T cells and chemical hapten exposure. Using its own MiXCR run on the RACE reads, TCRdb lists one record per CDR3 protein. The table lists about 380,000 distinct CDR3 sequences, about 4.8% of them singletons, with 2% to 2.5% in the top ten. The sequencing here drew on whole blood, taken in connection with sensitization to the hapten diphenylcyclopropenone (DPC). The receptors derive from a woman in her fifties or sixties with alopecia areata. Some clones in this sample may be carry-over from other donors' samples. CDR3s include the opening cysteine and the closing phenylalanine or tryptophan. The order of the fields is V gene, J gene, clone size, CDR3 length, CDR3 protein. Clone sizes are given selectively: once, few, many, or a class where the clone is expanded.

TRBV21-1	TRBJ2-7	many	14	CASSPRALAYEQYF
TRBV2	TRBJ2-1	many	15	CASSKTSGVGNEQFF
TRBV27	TRBJ1-1	many	14	CASSLKGLDTEAFF
TRBV4-3	TRBJ2-7	many	14	CASSQDIAGRGQYF
TRBV6-1	TRBJ2-7	-	11	CASSVGGEQYF
TRBV7-9	TRBJ2-2	many	13	CASSLRDPGELFF
TRBV20-1	TRBJ2-3	few	15	CSARDRAGSGDTQYF
TRBV5-5	TRBJ1-1	many	12	CASSLGQIEAFF
TRBV6-6	TRBJ2-4	many	11	CASSPGGMRYF
TRBV20-1	TRBJ2-1	-	14	CSARTDSSYNEQFF
TRBV6-5	TRBJ1-4	many	16	CASSYSGATAGEKLFF
TRBV29-1	TRBJ2-3	-	13	CSDRDRRTDTQYF
TRBV4-3	TRBJ2-1	many	15	CASSQDPSSYNEQFF
TRBV6-5	TRBJ2-5	many	13	CASSYREEGGQYF
TRBV7-9	TRBJ2-3	many	14	CASSLDDPTDTQYF
TRBV6-2/TRBV6-3	TRBJ2-1	few	17	CASSYSPRAAAYNEQFF
TRBV2	TRBJ1-5	few	12	CASSRSNQPQHF
TRBV27	TRBJ2-7	many	14	CASKKRDTAYEQYF
TRBV6-2/TRBV6-3	TRBJ1-2	-	16	CASSYQPRTGDYGYTF
TRBV14	TRBJ2-5	many	14	CASSPQGSGETQYF
TRBV7-2	TRBJ2-2	many	17	CASSQKPGLANTGELFF
TRBV4-3	TRBJ2-5	many	13	CASSPGLAETQYF
TRBV12-3/TRBV12-4	TRBJ1-2	many	16	CASSLGQGAQNYGYTF
TRBV23-1	TRBJ2-3	few	13	CASSRSERDTQYF
TRBV6-5	TRBJ2-3	many	13	CASSWTPTDTQYF
TRBV7-8	TRBJ2-1	many	15	CASSLVGSSYNEQFF
TRBV5-1	TRBJ2-7	few	15	CASSLGPGLSYEQYF
TRBV5-1	TRBJ2-3	-	16	CASSLGQGSLTDTQYF
TRBV20-1	TRBJ2-1	-	14	CSARDRRNPMEQFF
TRBV6-5	TRBJ1-5	many	15	CASSYARGSNQPQHF
TRBV6-1	TRBJ2-7	few	15	CASSEAWTVSYEQYF
TRBV20-1	TRBJ1-5	many	16	CSAQPPGRGSNQPQHF
TRBV6-5	TRBJ1-2	many	12	CASSSQGFGYTF